This T cell receptor beta chain was documented in a study of blood T cell repertoires in COVID-19. On the study more broadly: In each case, the material was cDNA or gDNA derived from T cells, B-cell-depleted T cells, or PBMCs.

Germline CDR1 reads MNHNS; CDR2 reads SASEGT. Trimming left V 0 bases short and J 7 bases short, with 12 bases between. The CDR3 has 15 amino acids. As originally analysed: Counts of nucleated cells, estimated from reference gene primer amplification, were obtained. Only in-frame clones appear in the TCRdb table, and some are missing; sequencing was by immunoSEQ multiplex PCR. D and trimming come from the DNA, and the V and J calls and clone size come from that table. The sample carries about 94,000 clones, more than 65% recorded once. V is TRBV6-1 and J is TRBJ1-4; D may be TRBD1 (6 bases). This clonotype originated in a man in his sixties with acute or convalescent COVID-19. The sequencing sample was made of peripheral blood. The CDR3 sequence: CASSEAPGGPEKLFF. The CDR3 DNA follows: TGTGCCAGCAGTGAAGCGCCGGGGGGCCCTGAAAAACTGTTTTTT.